This TCR beta chain is from a study of regulatory T cells in long-lasting Graves disease. Broader study findings: Peripheral blood alone, not thyroid tissue, underwent study.

Sample time point: persistent/refractory GD, antithyroid drugs over 5 years with positive TRAb. With RNA extracted from PBMCs as input, the TCR library was made. Both iRepertoire HTBI primers and Arm-PCR of CDR3 regions were used to build the TCR beta libraries. In the study's own analysis: Detected in the samples were 62 TRBV and over twelve TRBJ segments. TCRdb analysed the multiplex PCR reads with MiXCR anew, one entry per CDR3 protein. In this record, the V and J calls reflect TCRdb's handling and not the investigators' own analysis. Counted here are 500,000 to 700,000 distinct CDR3 sequences, around 30% occurring once; the ten biggest clones make up around 42%. The CDR3 is 13 amino acids. Trimming stripped 7 bases from V and 5 bases from J, with 14 bases between. Germline V gene sequence: CDR1 MNHNS, CDR2 SASEGT. About this clonotype itself: Its matching antigen is unknown.

This chain connects TRBV6-1 to TRBJ1-1; the D is unclear. The source of this sequence is a female donor with Graves disease. This specimen consisted of peripheral blood mononuclear cells (PBMCs), obtained when the disease was refractory, from a patient treated with antithyroid drugs. DNA for the CDR3: TGTGCCAGCATCGTTTACCCTTGGACTGAAGCTTTCTTT. This codes for CASIVYPWTEAFF.